These 21 T cell receptor beta chains were all obtained from the same sample, sequenced in a study of beta chain features in type 1 diabetes. Every isolated RNA sample was fully reverse transcribed, so sequencing captured expressed TCRB transcripts. Libraries were prepared by immunoSEQ multiplex PCR; TCRdb keeps only in-frame clonotypes and omits some of them. The sample lists 200,000 to 250,000 clones; around 9.9% were seen once. Sequencing was performed on central memory CD4+ T cells from blood. The receptors stem from a man between 18 and 35 years old in good health.

The V call is TRBV7-9, the J call TRBJ2-7, with no clear D. The germline V gene encodes CDR1 SEHNR and CDR2 FQNEAQ (reference sequence). The CDR3 is made up of 13 amino acids. V lost 6 bases and J 2 bases, leaving 11 bases between the germline ends. The CDR3 bases are TGTGCCAGCAGTGCTTCTGGGCCCTACGAGCAGTACTTC. Translation gives CASSASGPYEQYF.

This clone was observed a handful of times. This sequence joins TRBV29-1 and TRBJ2-1, with 9 bases lining up with TRBD1. V shed 6 bases, J shed 6 bases, and the junction held 6 bases outside the gene matches. The CDR3 is 13 amino acids. Looked up from germline, CDR1 is SQVTM and CDR2 is ANQGSEA. The CDR3, as DNA: TGCAGCGTCGACAGGGGGGGTATCAATGAGCAGTTCTTC. It codes for CSVDRGGINEQFF.

The CDR3 nucleotides are TGTGCCAGCAGCTTAGTTTGGTCTAGCGAAGGAGATACGCAGTATTTT. Translated: CASSLVWSSEGDTQYF. V usage is TRBV11-2 and J usage is TRBJ2-3; tentatively, D is TRBD2 (6 bases). CDR3 length: 16 residues. Trimming cost V 1 base and J 5 bases, with 16 bases left between them. From germline, CDR1 is SGHAT and CDR2 FQNNGV.

The chain has TRBV29-1 and TRBJ2-3; TRBD2 matches 14 bases. The CDR3 extends over 15 amino acids. Trimming removed 8 bases from V and 5 bases from J; junction bases left unmatched: 9. Germline V CDR1 and CDR2: SQVTM, ANQGSEA. CDR3: CSIIGLAGGKDTQYF. CDR3 DNA sequence: TGCAGCATCATAGGACTAGCGGGAGGAAAAGATACGCAGTATTTT.

The chain has TRBV14 and TRBJ2-1; D not resolved. Germline V gene data show CDR1 as SGHDN and CDR2 as FVKESK. CDR3 length: 14 residues. V lost 0 bases and J 9 bases, leaving 12 bases between the germline ends. The CDR3 sequence: CASSQDWRSGEQFF. CDR3 DNA: TGTGCCAGCAGCCAAGATTGGCGTTCTGGTGAGCAGTTCTTC.

There are a few counts of this clone. The CDR3 region has the DNA TGTGCCAGCAGCTTAGGAGGATCCGGAGGCACAGATACGCAGTATTTT. Amino acids: CASSLGGSGGTDTQYF. The gene calls are TRBV7-2 and TRBJ2-3; unclear D gene. This CDR3 comprises 16 residues. Germline V gene sequence: CDR1 SGHTA, CDR2 FQGNSA. Trimming took off 1 base at V and 1 base at J, with 12 bases between the two ends.

The sample holds a few counts of this clone. The chain uses TRBV5-6 and TRBJ2-1, with a weak D call TRBD2 (5 bases). The V end was cut by 1 base, the J end by 5 bases, with 10 bases between. This CDR3 has 14 residues. The germline V gene encodes CDR1 SGHDT and CDR2 YYEEEE. CDR3 amino acids: CASSLISADNEQFF. CDR3 bases: TGTGCCAGCAGCTTGATTAGCGCTGACAATGAGCAGTTCTTC.

V usage is TRBV7-8 and J usage is TRBJ2-7; 7 bases fit TRBD2. V dropped 0 bases and J dropped 2; count of bases not matched to a gene: 7. Per the germline V gene, CDR1 is SGHVS and CDR2 is FQNEAQ. CDR3 length: 16 residues. The CDR3 region is CASSLASGEGTYEQYF. DNA of the CDR3: TGTGCCAGCAGCTTAGCGTCGGGGGAGGGAACCTACGAGCAGTACTTC.

This chain connects TRBV28 to TRBJ2-1; D perhaps matches TRBD1 (6 bases). CDR1 is MDHEN, CDR2 SYDVKM, per germline. With 2 bases removed from V and 7 bases from J, the gap between germline ends came to 9 bases. The CDR3 is made up of 13 amino acids. Here the CDR3 DNA reads TGTGCCAGCAGTTTAAGGGGGTCGAATGAGCAGTTCTTC. The encoded protein is CASSLRGSNEQFF.

This clone was observed a few times. The CDR3 bases are TGTGCCAGCATCCCTTCTGCGACTTTCACAGATACGCAGTATTTT. Translated: CASIPSATFTDTQYF. The chain is built from TRBV7-2 and TRBJ2-3; D remains unclear. Germline V gene sequence: CDR1 SGHTA, CDR2 FQGNSA. CDR3 length: 15 residues. V was pared by 7 bases and J by 2 bases, with 16 bases between.

V is TRBV6-6 and J is TRBJ2-3, with D hard to call. The CDR3 is made up of 13 amino acids. Germline CDR1 and CDR2: MNHNY and SVGAGI (reference sequence). V dropped 6 bases and J dropped 0 bases, with 7 bases sitting between them. CDR3 nucleotide sequence: TGTGCCAGCAGCAGAGTAAGCACAGATACGCAGTATTTT. Translation gives CASSRVSTDTQYF.

The rearrangement uses TRBV7-2 and TRBJ2-7; the D is unclear. CDR3 length: 13 amino acids. The ends were cut back, 2 bases at V and 6 bases at J, with 11 bases in the middle. Germline V lookup: CDR1 SGHTA, CDR2 FQGNSA. The CDR3, as DNA: TGTGCCAGCAGCTTATGGGGTGCTCCCGAGCAGTACTTC. Translating gives CASSLWGAPEQYF.

This clone was counted only a few times. The chain has TRBV9 and TRBJ1-3, with D maybe TRBD1 (5 bases). Germline assignment: CDR1 SGDLS and CDR2 YYNGEE. CDR3 size: 15 residues. V lost 3 bases and J lost 2, with 12 bases in between. The CDR3 loop is CASSGIQGTGNTIYF. In DNA, the CDR3 is TGTGCCAGCAGCGGAATTCAGGGAACTGGAAACACCATATATTTT.

The chain joins TRBV18 to TRBJ2-3, with 7 positions matching TRBD1. Losses at the gene ends were 1 base for V and 1 base for J; bases not matched to a gene: 2. Looked up from germline, CDR1 is KGHSH and CDR2 is LQKENI. The length of the CDR3 is 15 residues. For the CDR3, the DNA is TGTGCCAGCTCACCACAGACAGGGTGCACAGATACGCAGTATTTT. Encoded protein: CASSPQTGCTDTQYF. Full variable domain (outside the CDR3, taken from reference TRBV18 and TRBJ2-3): NAGVMQNPRHLVRRRGQEARLRCSPMKGHSHVYWYRQLPEEGLKFMVYLQKENIIDESGMPKERFSAEFPKEGPSILRIQQVVRGDSAAYFCASSPQTGCTDTQYFGPGTRLTVL.

The V gene is TRBV19, the J gene TRBJ1-2; the D is unclear. The V end lost 7 bases, the J end lost 4 bases, and 10 bases lay between the germline ends. Germline V lookup: CDR1 LNHDA, CDR2 SQIVND (reference sequence). CDR3 length: 12 residues. The CDR3 region is CASTEGGYGYTF. In DNA, the CDR3 is TGTGCCAGTACGGAGGGTGGCTATGGCTACACCTTC.

This clone has a handful of counts. The chain combines TRBV18 with TRBJ2-7; a possible D gene is TRBD1 (5 bases). Germline CDR1 is KGHSH and CDR2 is LQKENI. The CDR3 totals 15 residues. Trimming removed 3 bases at V and 2 bases at J, with 14 bases between. The CDR3 DNA sequence: TGTGCCAGCTCACCCGTAGGACGGACAACCTACGAGCAGTACTTC. This gives the protein CASSPVGRTTYEQYF.

Remarks on this clone: It differs at one base from a far larger clone, so likely a read error. The chain combines TRBV5-1 with TRBJ2-7; D is ambiguous. Germline V lookup: CDR1 SGHRS, CDR2 YFSETQ. The CDR3 loop spans 15 amino acids. The ends were cut back, 0 bases at V and 7 bases at J, with 17 bases in the middle. The CDR3 reads CASSLGARPTEEQYF. The CDR3 DNA reads as TGCGCCAGCAGCTTGGGGGCTAGGCCGACCGAGGAGCAGTACTTC.

This clone occurred many times. The chain combines TRBV30 with TRBJ1-2; tentatively, D is TRBD1 (5 bases). The germline V gene encodes CDR1 GTSNPN and CDR2 SVGIG (reference sequence). Between the trimmed V and J ends, which lost 2 bases and 8 bases, there was a span of 12 bases. The CDR3 spans 12 residues. The CDR3 coding sequence is TGTGCCTGGAGTCCTCACTGGGGCGGCTACACCTTC. This sequence encodes CAWSPHWGGYTF.

This CDR3 is CASQRTTGGTDTQYF. CDR3 DNA: TGTGCCAGCCAAAGGACGACAGGGGGAACAGATACGCAGTATTTT. This chain links TRBV2 with TRBJ2-3, with 9 bases fitting TRBD1. CDR1 is SNHLY, CDR2 FYNNEI, per germline. J was trimmed by 3 bases and V by 8 bases; bases with no gene match: 9. This CDR3 region has 15 residues.

This clone came up a few times. The genes are TRBV25-1 and TRBJ2-5; 7 positions match TRBD1. With V trimmed by 2 bases and J by 4 bases, 4 bases remained unmatched. The CDR3 spans 14 residues. Germline-derived CDR1 and CDR2 are MGHDK and SYGVNS. The CDR3, as DNA: TGTGCCAGCAGTGAACTAGGGGGCGGAGAGACCCAGTACTTC. Amino acid sequence: CASSELGGGETQYF.

The CDR3 is CASSPEGNTEAFF. CDR3 in DNA: TGTGCCAGCAGTCCGGAGGGGAACACTGAAGCTTTCTTT. This sequence joins TRBV7-3 and TRBJ1-1, with D hard to call. This CDR3 comprises 13 residues. V lost 6 bases and J 1 base, leaving 9 bases between the germline ends. Germline CDR1 and CDR2: SGHTA and FQGTGA.